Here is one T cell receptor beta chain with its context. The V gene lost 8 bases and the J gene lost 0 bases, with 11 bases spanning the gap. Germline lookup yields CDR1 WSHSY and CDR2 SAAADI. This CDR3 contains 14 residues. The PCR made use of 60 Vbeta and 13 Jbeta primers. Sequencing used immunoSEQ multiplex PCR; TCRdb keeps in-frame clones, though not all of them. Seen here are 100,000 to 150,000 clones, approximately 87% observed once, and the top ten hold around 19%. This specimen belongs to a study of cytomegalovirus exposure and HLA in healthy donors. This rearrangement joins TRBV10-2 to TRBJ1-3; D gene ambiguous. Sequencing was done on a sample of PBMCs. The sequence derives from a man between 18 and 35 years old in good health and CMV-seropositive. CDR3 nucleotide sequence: TGCGCCAGCTTCGGGGAATCCTCTGGAAACACCATATATTTT. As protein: CASFGESSGNTIYF.